This T cell receptor beta chain was observed in a study of cytomegalovirus exposure and HLA in healthy donors. Broader study findings: Cytomegalovirus status was reportedly diagnosed by the classifier with high specificity and sensitivity.

In the case of this clone: The antigen is undetermined.

Germline V gene data show CDR1 as MNHEY and CDR2 as SMNVEV (reference sequence). The CDR3 totals 15 residues. The V end lost 2 bases, the J end lost 4 bases, and 11 bases lay between the germline ends. PCR used 60 Vbeta primers and 13 Jbeta primers. Measured with immunoSEQ multiplex PCR; TCRdb has only the in-frame clones, and not every one. The table has fewer than 200,000 clones, 75% to 85% seen once. V gene TRBV27 combines with J gene TRBJ2-2; D not certain. Sequenced input: PBMCs. The clonotype originates from a boy aged 5 to 17 in good health and CMV-seronegative. The CDR3 region is CASSLNSWSTGELFF. Written as DNA, the CDR3 is TGTGCCAGCAGTTTAAATAGCTGGAGCACCGGGGAGCTGTTTTTT.